Shown below are 21 T cell receptor beta chains from a single sample sequenced in a study of ipilimumab plus nivolumab after autologous stem cell transplantation. The assay was immunoSEQ multiplex PCR, and TCRdb's table has in-frame clones only and misses some. The sample contains tens of thousands of clones, about 83% of which appear only once. The starting material was PBMCs, obtained in a trial of ipilimumab plus nivolumab as post-transplant consolidation. The receptors here all came from a male donor with diffuse large B-cell lymphoma.

The gene calls are TRBV7-2 and TRBJ2-3, with D possibly TRBD2 on 6 matching bases. In germline, CDR1 is SGHTA, CDR2 FQGNSA. Between the trimmed V and J ends, which lost 3 bases and 1 base, there was a span of 11 bases. The CDR3 extends over 15 amino acids. The CDR3 nucleotides read TGTGCCAGCAGCTTGGAGCGGGCGGGCACAGATACGCAGTATTTT. It specifies CASSLERAGTDTQYF.

CDR3 amino acids: CASSFPPAPEQYF. CDR3 DNA: TGTGCCAGCAGCTTCCCCCCTGCTCCCGAGCAGTACTTC. The chain carries TRBV7-2 and TRBJ2-7; D not resolved. The CDR3 extends over 13 amino acids. Germline lookup yields CDR1 SGHTA and CDR2 FQGNSA. V lost 3 bases to trimming and J lost 6 bases, with 12 bases between them.

This chain connects TRBV2 to TRBJ1-4; 7 bases map to TRBD1. This CDR3 region has 14 residues. CDR1 and CDR2 from the germline V gene are SNHLY and FYNNEI. The V and J ends lost 8 bases and 8 bases, in that order; junction bases with no gene match: 11. The CDR3 region has the DNA TGTGCCAGCCGCCGCCGACAGGGTGGAGAAAAACTGTTTTTT. Protein: CASRRRQGGEKLFF.

The chain combines TRBV30 with TRBJ2-1; 8 bases align to TRBD2. This CDR3 is built from 16 residues. The ends lost 5 bases at V and 8 bases at J; junction bases unmatched: 17. In germline, CDR1 is GTSNPN, CDR2 SVGIG (reference sequence). For the CDR3, the DNA is TGTGCCTGGGGCCCACCCGGGCGGGGGGCAGGCCATGAGCAGTTCTTC. Translating it yields CAWGPPGRGAGHEQFF. Full variable domain (rest looked up from reference TRBV30 and TRBJ2-1): SQTIHQWPATLVQPVGSPLSLECTVEGTSNPNLYWYRQAAGRGLQLLFYSVGIGQISSEVPQNLSASRPQDRQFILSSKKLLLSDSGFYLCAWGPPGRGAGHEQFFGPGTRLTVL.

This rearrangement joins TRBV5-1 to TRBJ1-3; D is unclear. Trimming removed 4 bases at V and 0 bases at J, with 2 bases between. Per the germline V gene, CDR1 is SGHRS and CDR2 is YFSETQ. The CDR3 has 12 residues. The CDR3 spells CASSLSGNTIYF. The CDR3 DNA sequence: TGCGCCAGCAGCCTCTCTGGAAACACCATATATTTT.

Here the CDR3 reads CASSSVAGGPEKLFF. The CDR3 nucleotides read TGTGCCAGCAGCTCTGTGGCAGGGGGTCCTGAAAAACTGTTTTTT. This chain joins TRBV7-9 and TRBJ1-4; 7 bases line up with TRBD1. V was clipped by 4 bases and J by 7 bases; unmatched bases: 9. Germline CDR1 is SEHNR and CDR2 is FQNEAQ (reference sequence). The CDR3 consists of 15 residues.

The chain has TRBV7-2 and TRBJ2-1; 9 bases map to TRBD2. V was clipped by 1 base and J by 3 bases; unmatched bases: 4. The CDR3 covers 16 residues. Per the germline V gene, CDR1 is SGHTA and CDR2 is FQGNSA. CDR3 region: CASSLVAGAVYNEQFF. The CDR3 DNA follows: TGTGCCAGCAGCTTAGTAGCGGGAGCGGTCTACAATGAGCAGTTCTTC.

V and J are TRBV5-1 and TRBJ2-2; D gene uncertain. Germline CDR1 reads SGHRS; CDR2 reads YFSETQ. The V gene lost 4 bases and the J gene lost 5 bases, with 15 bases spanning the gap. The CDR3 extends over 15 amino acids. In DNA form, the CDR3 reads TGCGCCAGCAGCCCCGAACAAAGGGATACCGGGGAGCTGTTTTTT. Its translation is CASSPEQRDTGELFF.

The chain recombines TRBV11-2 with TRBJ1-3; 7 nucleotides agree with TRBD1. Germline V CDR1 and CDR2: SGHAT, FQNNGV. J was trimmed by 2 bases and V by 5 bases; bases with no gene match: 9. This CDR3 region has 16 residues. CDR3 region: CASSRDRAATGNTIYF. CDR3 nucleotides: TGTGCCAGCAGCCGTGACAGGGCGGCTACTGGAAACACCATATATTTT. The variable domain in full, with the rest retrieved from reference TRBV11-2 and TRBJ1-3, is EAGVAQSPRYKIIEKRQSVAFWCNPISGHATLYWYQQILGQGPKLLIQFQNNGVVDDSQLPKDRFSAERLKGVDSTLKIQPAKLEDSAVYLCASSRDRAATGNTIYFGEGSWLTVV.

The CDR3 sequence: CAISESTPTSGGSYNEQFF. The CDR3 DNA follows: TGTGCCATCAGTGAGTCGACTCCGACTAGCGGGGGGTCCTACAATGAGCAGTTCTTC. The chain combines TRBV10-3 with TRBJ2-1; TRBD2 matches at 13 bases. Germline V gives CDR1 ENHRY, CDR2 SYGVKD. CDR3 length: 19 amino acids. V was clipped by 0 bases and J by 1 base; unmatched bases: 6.

The rearrangement joins TRBV2 to TRBJ1-2, with TRBD1 matching over 9 bases. V shed 4 bases and J 2 bases; nucleotides not matched to a gene: 5. The CDR3 is made up of 15 amino acids. Germline assignment: CDR1 SNHLY and CDR2 FYNNEI. CDR3 DNA sequence: TGTGCCAGCAGTGGGAGACAGGGGGGAAACTATGGCTACACCTTC. This encodes CASSGRQGGNYGYTF. Filled out from reference TRBV2 and TRBJ1-2, the complete variable domain reads EPEVTQTPSHQVTQMGQEVILRCVPISNHLYFYWYRQILGQKVEFLVSFYNNEISEKSEIFDDQFSVERPDGSNFTLKIRSTKLEDSAMYFCASSGRQGGNYGYTFGSGTRLTVV.

Here the CDR3 reads CASSWGGQGIPYEQYF. The CDR3, as DNA: TGCGCCAGCAGCTGGGGAGGGCAGGGGATACCTTACGAGCAGTACTTC. The chain employs TRBV5-1 and TRBJ2-7; a possible D gene is TRBD2 (7 bases). CDR3 length: 16 amino acids. The V gene lost 3 bases and the J gene lost 4 bases, with 20 bases spanning the gap. CDR1 SGHRS and CDR2 YFSETQ come from the germline V gene.

J is TRBJ1-3 and V is TRBV2, with TRBD1 identical over 10 bases. Trimming removed 7 bases from V and 1 base from J; junction bases left unmatched: 4. Germline V gene lookup returns CDR1 SNHLY and CDR2 FYNNEI. The CDR3 runs 15 residues. CDR3 DNA: TGTGCCAGCACTCCGGGACAGGGGTCTGGAAACACCATATATTTT. Its protein product is CASTPGQGSGNTIYF.

This clone was seen only a few times. The chain couples TRBV5-4 to TRBJ1-6; possibly TRBD1 for D (5 bases). With 4 bases removed from V and 3 bases from J, the gap between germline ends came to 17 bases. This CDR3 contains 17 residues. The V gene's germline CDR1 is SGHNT and CDR2 YYREEE (reference sequence). The CDR3 is CASSERAQVFYNSPLHF. In DNA, the CDR3 is TGTGCCAGCAGCGAACGCGCACAGGTTTTCTATAATTCACCCCTCCACTTT.

This clone was counted between two and nine times. The chain recombines TRBV15 with TRBJ1-4; 8 nucleotides line up with TRBD1. This CDR3 is 20 amino acids long. Germline trimming cut 3 bases from V and 2 bases from J; bases unmatched to any gene: 17. The germline gives CDR1 LNHNV, CDR2 YYDKDF (reference sequence). The CDR3 is CATSRIRTGYTGGTNEKLFF. For the CDR3, the DNA is TGTGCCACCAGCAGGATCCGGACAGGGTACACCGGGGGGACTAATGAAAAACTGTTTTTT.

The chain employs TRBV15 and TRBJ1-2; D not resolved. In germline, CDR1 is LNHNV, CDR2 YYDKDF (reference sequence). The CDR3 is 13 residues long. Trimming took off 1 base at V and 2 bases at J, with 5 bases between the two ends. The chain's CDR3 is CATSRGGNYGYTF. CDR3 sequence (DNA): TGTGCCACCAGCAGAGGGGGAAACTATGGCTACACCTTC. The full variable domain, its missing parts supplied by reference TRBV15 and TRBJ1-2, is DAMVIQNPRYQVTQFGKPVTLSCSQTLNHNVMYWYQQKSSQAPKLLFHYYDKDFNNEADTPDNFQSRRPNTSFCFLDIRSPGLGDTAMYLCATSRGGNYGYTFGSGTRLTVV.

The chain has TRBV6-4 and TRBJ2-7; D uncertain. Germline assignment: CDR1 MRHNA and CDR2 SNTAGT. Between the trimmed V and J ends, which lost 2 bases and 2 bases, there was a span of 19 bases. This CDR3 comprises 17 residues. CDR3 sequence reads: CASSDPTTTDQPYEQYF. The DNA of the CDR3 is TGTGCCAGCAGTGACCCAACAACGACTGATCAGCCCTACGAGCAGTACTTC.

V is TRBV9 and J is TRBJ1-4; no reliable D call. This CDR3 spans 13 amino acids. V gave up 4 bases and J gave up 8 bases, with 12 bases separating them. Germline-derived CDR1 and CDR2 are SGDLS and YYNGEE. The CDR3 coding sequence is TGTGCCAGCAGCTCGGGCTCAAGGGAAAAACTGTTTTTT. This sequence encodes CASSSGSREKLFF.

The rearrangement links TRBV5-4 to TRBJ2-5; TRBD2 might be the D (6 bases). Trimming cost V 4 bases and J 5 bases, with 24 bases left between them. The germline CDR1 and CDR2 sequences are SGHNT and YYREEE (reference sequence). The CDR3 runs to 17 residues. The CDR3 protein is CASSPGGRAMRRETQYF. The CDR3 nucleotides are TGTGCCAGCAGCCCTGGAGGGCGGGCGATGCGGCGGGAGACCCAGTACTTC.

This chain links TRBV19 with TRBJ1-1; 9 nucleotides agree with TRBD1. This CDR3 has 12 amino acids. V was clipped by 10 bases and J by 6 bases; unmatched bases: 6. In germline, CDR1 is LNHDA, CDR2 SQIVND (reference sequence). The DNA for the CDR3 is TGTGCCACAGACAGGGGGGACGCTGAAGCTTTCTTT. Translated, it gives CATDRGDAEAFF.

CDR3 in DNA: TGCGCCAGCAGCTTGGATGGTAGCGCGAACACCGGGGAGCTGTTTTTT. Its translation is CASSLDGSANTGELFF. The chain is built from TRBV5-1 and TRBJ2-2; a possible D gene is TRBD2 (5 bases). The CDR3 sequence is 16 residues long. The germline gives CDR1 SGHRS, CDR2 YFSETQ. V dropped 0 bases and J dropped 0 bases, with 9 bases sitting between them.